Sequencing of this T cell receptor (beta chain) was carried out in a study of CXCR3-negative and CXCR3-positive naive CD8 T cells. CDR1 is SEHNR, CDR2 FQNEAQ, per germline (reference sequence). The CDR3 contains 13 residues. Libraries of TRB cDNA were made by 5' RACE and carried UMIs. Reprocessing the 5' RACE reads, TCRdb reports a single entry for every CDR3 protein and omits DNA. Its listing shows 55,000 to 75,000 distinct CDR3 sequences. Study results and caveats: In CXCR3-positive naive cells, the TRB CDR3s were more hydrophobic than in CXCR3-negative naive cells. Fresh PBMCs were used in most assays, and CXCR3 expression partially decreased after cryopreservation.

To note about this clonotype: What it recognizes is unknown.

The chain is built from TRBV7-9 and TRBJ2-3; TCRdb's D call, TRBD1, is unchecked because there is no DNA. Material for sequencing was naive CXCR3+ CD8+ T cells from blood. Subset in this sample: CD45RO-CCR7+CD27+CD95- naive CD8+ T cells expressing CXCR3 (TNR3+). The TCR comes from a human donor in good health. Some clones in this sample may be carry-over from other donors' samples. CDR3 amino acids: CASSDRGADTQYF.